These 13 T cell receptor beta chains came from one sample sequenced in a study of breast tumors, draining lymph nodes, adjacent tissues. Samples came from axillary lymph nodes draining the breast cancer. TCRdb re-called the multiplex PCR reads with MiXCR, one entry per CDR3 protein. Of some 85,000 distinct CDR3 sequences in the sample, around 29% were seen once. Sequencing used axillary lymph node tissue. The receptors shown here come from a female donor with breast cancer. Some clones in this sample may be carry-over from other donors' samples.

This clonotype has only one observation. A read error is possible here, since a much larger clone lies one base away. This CDR3 is missing its conserved last phenylalanine or tryptophan, likely due to a read error. The chain is built from TRBV6-5 and TRBJ2-7; 12 positions match TRBD1. This CDR3 contains 15 residues. The germline gives CDR1 MNHEY, CDR2 SVGAGI. V lost 5 bases to trimming and J lost 7 bases; unmatched junction nucleotides: 9. DNA of the CDR3: TGTGCCAGCAGTCATCCGGGACAGGGGGCGGTTGAGCAGTACCTC. It yields the protein CASSHPGQGAVEQYL.

The table lists this clonotype with many counts. This may arise from a read error, as a much more abundant clone is one base away. The rearrangement uses TRBV20-1 and TRBJ1-3; no definite D call. The CDR3 sequence is 15 residues long. Germline lookup yields CDR1 DFQATT and CDR2 SNEGSKA (reference sequence). As DNA, the CDR3 is TGCAGTGCTAGACAAATAAGCGGCTCTGCAAACACCATATATTTT. Amino acids: CSARQISGSANTIYF.

The chain is built from TRBV7-9 and TRBJ2-2; D could derive from TRBD1 or TRBD2 (5 bases each). Trimming removed 8 bases at V and 9 bases at J, with 13 bases between. CDR3 length equals 12 residues. The germline gives CDR1 SEHNR, CDR2 FQNEAQ (reference sequence). CDR3 region: CASGTNLRELFF. The CDR3 DNA reads TGTGCCAGCGGGACGAACTTAAGGGAGCTGTTTTTT.

This clonotype was seen at least ten times. This may come from a read error, since a much larger clone is one base off. V and J are TRBV20-1 and TRBJ2-7; no firm D call. V gave up 4 bases and J gave up 2 bases, with 9 bases separating them. The V gene's germline CDR1 is DFQATT and CDR2 SNEGSKA (reference sequence). This CDR3 spans 12 amino acids. The CDR3 DNA follows: TGCAGTGCTAAAAGACTCGCCTACGAGCAGTACTTC. This gives the protein CSAKRLAYEQYF.

In this sample, this clonotype turned up many times. The chain uses TRBV5-5 and TRBJ2-1; 9 bases match TRBD2. The CDR3 is 13 amino acids. V dropped 4 bases and J dropped 7; count of bases not matched to a gene: 3. Germline-derived CDR1 and CDR2 are SGHKS and YYEKEE (reference sequence). The CDR3, as DNA: TGTGCCAGCAGCAATAGCGGGAGAAATGAGCAGTTCTTC. This codes for CASSNSGRNEQFF.

This clonotype was recorded many times. The chain joins TRBV9 to TRBJ2-3; TRBD2 matches 15 bases. V gave up 4 bases and J gave up 4 bases; unmatched junction bases: 7. The length of the CDR3 is 17 residues. The germline V gene encodes CDR1 SGDLS and CDR2 YYNGEE. The CDR3 DNA is TGTGCCAGCAGCAAAAGGACTAGCGGGAGGGGGGCAGATACGCAGTATTTT. It encodes CASSKRTSGRGADTQYF.

This clonotype has ten or more counts. This chain joins TRBV20-1 and TRBJ2-7; 10 bases fit TRBD2. V was clipped by 6 bases and J by 4 bases; unmatched bases: 6. CDR3 length: 13 amino acids. CDR1 DFQATT and CDR2 SNEGSKA come from the germline V gene (reference sequence). The DNA for the CDR3 is TGCAGTGCCGACCTAGCGGGAGTTTACGAGCAGTACTTC. Protein sequence: CSADLAGVYEQYF.

This clonotype has at least ten counts. V usage is TRBV6-1 and J usage is TRBJ2-1; no firm D call. This CDR3 comprises 13 residues. Deletions cut 5 bases from V and 1 base from J, with 6 bases between. From germline, CDR1 is MNHNS and CDR2 SASEGT. The CDR3 region is CASSSVSYNEQFF. CDR3 bases: TGTGCCAGCAGTAGCGTGTCCTACAATGAGCAGTTCTTC.

The V and J genes are TRBV30 and TRBJ1-1; the match to TRBD1 covers 10 bases. The germline CDR1 and CDR2 sequences are GTSNPN and SVGIG (reference sequence). V lost 4 bases, J lost 5 bases, and 7 bases stayed unmatched. This CDR3 has 14 amino acids. CDR3 amino acids: CAWNPGTGDTEAFF. CDR3 in DNA: TGTGCCTGGAACCCCGGGACAGGGGATACTGAAGCTTTCTTT.

This clonotype was found many times. The chain recombines TRBV19 with TRBJ1-2; the D gene is possibly TRBD1 (5 bases). The CDR3 covers 13 residues. V lost 3 bases to trimming and J lost 7 bases, with 12 bases between them. Per germline, CDR1 LNHDA and CDR2 SQIVND (reference sequence). CDR3 loop: CASSIGGPSGYTF. For the CDR3, the DNA is TGTGCCAGTAGTATTGGGGGACCCTCTGGCTACACCTTC.

The chain is built from TRBV19 and TRBJ1-1; D might be TRBD1 (6 bases). This CDR3 is 17 amino acids long. In germline, CDR1 is LNHDA, CDR2 SQIVND (reference sequence). Trimming removed 1 base at V and 1 base at J, with 16 bases between. The CDR3 coding sequence is TGTGCCAGTAGTATAGGGTCAGGGGCGGTCAGGAACACTGAAGCTTTCTTT. This translates into CASSIGSGAVRNTEAFF.

This clonotype was recorded many times. V and J are TRBV7-7 and TRBJ2-5; D might be TRBD2 (6 bases). Germline-derived CDR1 and CDR2 are SSHAT and FNYEAQ (reference sequence). The CDR3 is 15 residues long. Trimming removed 5 bases at V and 1 base at J, with 14 bases between. Here the CDR3 reads CASSPSGGVQETQYF. The DNA of the CDR3 is TGTGCCAGCAGCCCCTCCGGAGGGGTCCAAGAGACCCAGTACTTC. The full variable domain, rest sourced from reference TRBV7-7 and TRBJ2-5, is GAGVSQSPRYKVTKRGQDVTLRCDPISSHATLYWYQQALGQGPEFLTYFNYEAQPDKSGLPSDRFSAERPEGSISTLTIQRTEQRDSAMYRCASSPSGGVQETQYFGPGTRLLVL.

This clonotype was counted ten times or more. With a much larger clone just one base away, this may be a read error. The rearrangement uses TRBV20-1 and TRBJ2-7, with D possibly matching TRBD1 (5 bases). V was clipped by 3 bases and J by 3 bases, with 21 bases between them. CDR3 length: 16 residues. Germline V gene sequence: CDR1 DFQATT, CDR2 SNEGSKA (reference sequence). CDR3 sequence reads: CSASFISSTAFYEQYF. The CDR3 DNA reads TGCAGTGCTAGTTTCATCTCTTCGACAGCTTTCTACGAGCAGTACTTC.